These T cell receptor beta chains were read from a single sample in a study of OX40 agonist ivuxolimab in advanced cancers. TCRdb's copy holds only in-frame clones and misses some; the assay was immunoSEQ multiplex PCR. The sample lists some 29,000 clones; around nine tenths were seen once. The source was CD4+ or CD8+ T cells sorted from blood, collected in a trial of the OX40 agonist ivuxolimab. These receptors originate from an adult with an advanced solid tumor such as melanoma, head and neck, liver or kidney cancer. CDR3s include the opening cysteine and the closing phenylalanine or tryptophan. The D gene is left open where the match is weak. Clone sizes are given selectively: once, few, many, or a class where the clone is expanded.

TRBJ2-5,TRBV11-3,TRBD1,.,TGTGCCAGCAGCCCTCCTGGGACAGCCTTCCGGGGGACCCAGTACTTC,CASSPPGTAFRGTQYF
TRBJ2-5,TRBV11-3,TRBD2,.,TGTGCCAGCAGCTTAGTTCTTAGCGGGGGGGCAAAGACCCAGTACTTC,CASSLVLSGGAKTQYF
TRBJ1-5,TRBV19,TRBD1,.,TGTGCCAGTAGAGTAGGAGGGGGCTGGAGCAATCAGCCCCAGCATTTT,CASRVGGGWSNQPQHF
TRBJ1-1,TRBV4-3,.,.,TGCGCCAGCAGCCAAGATTGGCGGGGGATCACTGAAGCTTTCTTT,CASSQDWRGITEAFF
TRBJ1-2,TRBV27,.,.,TGTGCCAGCAGTCCTCCGGGACAACGGGGCTATGGCTACACCTTC,CASSPPGQRGYGYTF
TRBJ2-7,TRBV11-2,.,.,TGTGCCAGCAACCTCGGGGGGACAGCCTACGAGCAGTACTTC,CASNLGGTAYEQYF
TRBJ2-2,TRBV5-1,.,few,TGCGCCAGCAGCTTCAGCGACCCCGGGGAGCTGTTTTTT,CASSFSDPGELFF
TRBJ2-3,TRBV14,.,once,TGTGCCAGCAGCCAAGATTTAACCCTTCAGGGCACAGATACGCAGTATTTT,CASSQDLTLQGTDTQYF
TRBJ2-7,TRBV2,TRBD1,few,TGTGCCAGCAGTTGGGACAGGAGCTCCTACGAGCAGTACTTC,CASSWDRSSYEQYF
TRBJ1-3,TRBV10-3,.,.,TGTGCCATCAGTGACGGGGAAACTGGAAACACCATATATTTT,CAISDGETGNTIYF
TRBJ2-2,TRBV14,.,few,TGTGCCAGCAGCCTATTGGCGGGACTGAACACCGGGGAGCTGTTTTTT,CASSLLAGLNTGELFF
TRBJ2-5,TRBV28,.,.,TGTGCCAGCAGTTCCCTGGGGGAGCAGTACTTC,CASSSLGEQYF
TRBJ1-5,TRBV11-2,.,.,TGTGCCAGCAGCTCTGAATATAGCAATCAGCCCCAGCATTTT,CASSSEYSNQPQHF
TRBJ2-2,TRBV11-2,TRBD2,.,TGTGCCAGCAGGCATCACTCGGGACTAGCGGGAGACAACACCGGGGAGCTGTTTTTT,CASRHHSGLAGDNTGELFF
TRBJ1-5,TRBV5-1,TRBD1,few,TGCGCCAGCAGCCCAGGACAGGGACGCAATCAGCCCCAGCATTTT,CASSPGQGRNQPQHF
TRBJ2-7,TRBV9,.,.,TGTGCCAGCAGCCCATCTAGCGTAGACGAGCAGTACTTC,CASSPSSVDEQYF
TRBJ1-4,TRBV28,.,.,TGTGCCAGCAGTTTTTTGTGGAGGGGGGGTGAAAAACTGTTTTTT,CASSFLWRGGEKLFF
TRBJ1-3,TRBV28,.,.,TGTGCCAGCAGCCCCCCAGGGGCGGGAAACACCATATATTTT,CASSPPGAGNTIYF
TRBJ1-1,TRBV6-5,TRBD1,once,TGTGCCAGCTTCTCCGGACAGGGAATGAACACTGAAGCTTTCTTT,CASFSGQGMNTEAFF
TRBJ2-7,TRBV25-1,.,.,TGTGCCAGCAGCGGACGCCTCTCCTACGAGCAGTACTTC,CASSGRLSYEQYF
TRBJ1-1,TRBV4-3,TRBD1,.,TGCGCCAGCAGCCCGGACAGGGGGTGGACTGAAGCTTTCTTT,CASSPDRGWTEAFF
TRBJ1-2,TRBV7-9,.,.,TGTGCCAGCAGCCAGGGTATGGCTGGCTACACCTTC,CASSQGMAGYTF